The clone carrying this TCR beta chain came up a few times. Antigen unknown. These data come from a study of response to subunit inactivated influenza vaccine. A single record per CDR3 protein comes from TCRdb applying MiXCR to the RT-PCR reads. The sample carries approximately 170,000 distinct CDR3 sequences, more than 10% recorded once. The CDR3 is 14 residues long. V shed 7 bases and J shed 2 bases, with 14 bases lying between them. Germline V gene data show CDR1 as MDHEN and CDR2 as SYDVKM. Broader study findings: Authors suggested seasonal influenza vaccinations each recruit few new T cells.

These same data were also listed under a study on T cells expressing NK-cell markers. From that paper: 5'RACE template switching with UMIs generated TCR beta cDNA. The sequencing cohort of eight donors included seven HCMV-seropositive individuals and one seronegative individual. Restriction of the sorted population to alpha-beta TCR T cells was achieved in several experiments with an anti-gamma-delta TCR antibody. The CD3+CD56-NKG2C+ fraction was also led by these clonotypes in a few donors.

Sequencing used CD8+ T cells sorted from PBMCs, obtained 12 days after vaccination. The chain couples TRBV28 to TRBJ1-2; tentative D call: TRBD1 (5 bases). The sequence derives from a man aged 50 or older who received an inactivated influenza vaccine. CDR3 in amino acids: CASTLGGTNYGYTF. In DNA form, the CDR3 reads TGTGCCAGCACCCTCGGGGGAACAAACTATGGCTACACCTTC.